One and the same sample provided the 5 T cell receptor beta chains below, sequenced in a study of blood T cell repertoires in COVID-19. The method was immunoSEQ multiplex PCR; TCRdb's version includes in-frame clones alone and lacks a portion of them. The sample carries 50,000 or so clones, 79% recorded once. The sample taken for sequencing was peripheral blood. These receptors came from a man between 70 and 80 years old with acute or convalescent COVID-19.

This chain uses TRBV7-6 with TRBJ1-4, with D possibly being TRBD1 (5 bases). The CDR3 contains 16 residues. The germline CDR1 and CDR2 sequences are SGHVS and FNYEAQ. Trimming left V 5 bases short and J 1 base short, with 14 bases between. The CDR3 sequence is CASSPTLQGTNEKLFF. In DNA, the CDR3 is TGTGCCAGCAGCCCGACTCTTCAGGGAACTAATGAAAAACTGTTTTTT.

The genes are TRBV3-1 (or the pseudogene TRBV3-2) and TRBJ2-5, with D tentatively TRBD1 (5 bases). The V gene lost 1 base and the J gene lost 4 bases, with 13 bases spanning the gap. CDR3 size: 15 residues. Germline CDR1 is LGHDT and CDR2 is YNNKEL (reference sequence). The CDR3 loop reads CASSQAGARGETQYF. CDR3 nucleotides: TGTGCCAGCAGCCAAGCTGGGGCTAGAGGAGAGACCCAGTACTTC.

This chain uses TRBV11-2 with TRBJ1-1; D might be TRBD1 (5 bases). V was trimmed by 2 bases and J by 2 bases, leaving 12 bases between them. CDR1 is SGHAT, CDR2 FQNNGV, per germline. This CDR3 comprises 15 residues. CDR3 amino acids: CASSLRQTDNTEAFF. The CDR3 bases are TGTGCCAGCAGCTTAAGACAGACAGACAACACTGAAGCTTTCTTT.

CDR3 nucleotide sequence: TGCAGCGTTGCAAAGGGACAGGGGTACGAGCAGTACTTC. Translated, it gives CSVAKGQGYEQYF. The gene calls are TRBV29-1 and TRBJ2-7, with 10 nucleotides matching TRBD1. The length of the CDR3 is 13 residues. Germline assignment: CDR1 SQVTM and CDR2 ANQGSEA. Germline trimming cut 4 bases from V and 4 bases from J; bases unmatched to any gene: 4.

DNA for the CDR3: TGTGCCAGCAGTTCGAACACCATATATTTT. It translates to CASSSNTIYF. The rearrangement links TRBV12-3 or TRBV12-4 to TRBJ1-3; D not certain. The CDR3 is made up of 10 amino acids. Trimming removed 4 bases at V and 7 bases at J, with 2 bases between.